Following are 28 T cell receptor beta chains from one sample sequenced in a study of shared clonotypes between healthy human individuals. Assay: immunoSEQ multiplex PCR; the TCRdb copy retains only in-frame clones and omits some. The sample records about 1.1 million clones, 75% to 80% being singletons. Sequenced material: memory CD4+ T cells from PBMCs. The sample's subset: CD45RA-negative fraction. Every receptor here comes from a man aged 18 to 30 in good health. Some clones in this sample may be carry-over from other donors' samples.

The genes are TRBV28 and TRBJ2-2; D is uncertain. Looked up from germline, CDR1 is MDHEN and CDR2 is SYDVKM. Trimming shortened V by 11 bases and J by 4 bases, and 8 bases separated the two germline ends. The CDR3 runs 11 residues. CDR3 DNA sequence: TGTGCCTGTAGGGCCACCGGGGAGCTGTTTTTT. This gives the protein CACRATGELFF.

J is TRBJ2-3 and V is TRBV6-1; D gene uncertain. Germline V gene sequence: CDR1 MNHNS, CDR2 SASEGT. The V end was cut by 7 bases, the J end by 4 bases, with 18 bases between. This CDR3 region has 15 residues. The CDR3 DNA reads as TGTGCCAGCACAAACAGACAACAAGGTGCAGATACGCAGTATTTT. This codes for CASTNRQQGADTQYF.

This chain uses TRBV18 with TRBJ2-7; 8 bases map to TRBD2. The junction had 10 bases not matched to a gene; V was cut back by 3 bases and J by 6 bases. Germline CDR1 is KGHSH and CDR2 is LQKENI. The CDR3 contains 15 residues. The CDR3 region is CASSPGSGLEIEQYF. CDR3 sequence (DNA): TGTGCCAGCTCACCCGGATCGGGACTAGAGATCGAGCAGTACTTC.

This chain uses TRBV7-9 with TRBJ1-4; the D gene is possibly TRBD1 (5 bases). V dropped 0 bases and J dropped 2 bases, with 10 bases sitting between them. The CDR3 contains 16 residues. Germline-derived CDR1 and CDR2 are SEHNR and FQNEAQ (reference sequence). The CDR3: CASSLAFGGTNEKLFF. CDR3 DNA sequence: TGTGCCAGCAGCTTAGCGTTTGGGGGGACTAATGAAAAACTGTTTTTT. The entire variable domain, with the rest obtained from reference TRBV7-9 and TRBJ1-4, is as follows: DTGVSQNPRHKITKRGQNVTFRCDPISEHNRLYWYRQTLGQGPEFLTYFQNEAQLEKSRLLSDRFSAERPKGSFSTLEIQRTEQGDSAMYLCASSLAFGGTNEKLFFGSGTQLSVL.

The CDR3 region is CASSVGRTYNEQFF. Written as DNA, the CDR3 is TGTGCCAGCAGCGTCGGGAGAACCTACAATGAGCAGTTCTTC. The chain is built from TRBV5-4 and TRBJ2-1; tentatively, D is TRBD2 (6 bases). Trimming took 4 bases from V and 2 from J, leaving 10 bases between them. This CDR3 is built from 14 residues. From germline, CDR1 is SGHNT and CDR2 YYREEE (reference sequence).

The chain joins TRBV6-6 to TRBJ2-1; possible D gene TRBD1, 5 bases. The V end lost 4 bases, the J end lost 1 base, and 8 bases lay between the germline ends. The CDR3 is made up of 14 amino acids. Germline V lookup: CDR1 MNHNY, CDR2 SVGAGI (reference sequence). CDR3 DNA: TGTGCCAGCAGTTGGGGCTCATCCTACAATGAGCAGTTCTTC. Translated: CASSWGSSYNEQFF.

The sample holds a few counts of this clone. The same CDR3 is also encoded by other DNA sequences in this sample. This rearrangement joins TRBV9 to TRBJ1-3; D gene unclear. V was shortened by 1 base and J by 4 bases, with 6 bases between the two germline ends. The CDR3 totals 13 residues. Germline-derived CDR1 and CDR2 are SGDLS and YYNGEE. The CDR3 sequence is CASSVLGGNTIYF. CDR3 bases: TGTGCCAGCAGCGTACTAGGAGGAAACACCATATATTTT. Based on the CDR3 plus reference TRBV9 and TRBJ1-3, the full variable domain is DSGVTQTPKHLITATGQRVTLRCSPRSGDLSVYWYQQSLDQGLQFLIQYYNGEERAKGNILERFSAQQFPDLHSELNLSSLELGDSALYFCASSVLGGNTIYFGEGSWLTVV.

CDR3 sequence reads: CASSEGAENSPGANVLTF. In DNA form, the CDR3 reads TGCGCCAGCAGTGAGGGGGCAGAGAATAGCCCGGGGGCCAACGTCCTGACTTTC. This sequence joins TRBV10-2 and TRBJ2-6; D may be TRBD1 (5 bases). This CDR3 has 18 amino acids. In germline, CDR1 is WSHSY, CDR2 SAAADI. With 2 bases removed from V and 4 bases from J, the gap between germline ends came to 18 bases.

This clone was seen a few times. DNA for the CDR3: TGTGCCAGCAGTTTATTCACCGGCAGTATGAACACTGAAGCTTTCTTT. The encoded protein is CASSLFTGSMNTEAFF. The genes are TRBV28 and TRBJ1-1; D call uncertain. This CDR3 has 16 amino acids. Trimming pared 1 base from V and 0 bases from J, leaving 12 bases between. The germline gives CDR1 MDHEN, CDR2 SYDVKM.

The gene calls are TRBV18 and TRBJ2-1; a weak D match, TRBD2 (6 bases). V was cut by 6 bases and J by 8 bases, with 11 bases left in between. The length of the CDR3 is 12 residues. Germline CDR1 and CDR2: KGHSH and LQKENI. The chain's CDR3 is CASSPPSDEQFF. CDR3 bases: TGTGCCAGCTCGCCCCCTAGCGATGAGCAGTTCTTC.

This chain uses TRBV7-7 with TRBJ2-3; TRBD1 matches 7 bases. The germline gives CDR1 SSHAT, CDR2 FNYEAQ (reference sequence). Trimming took 5 bases from V and 5 from J; bases not matched to a gene: 4. The CDR3 has 13 amino acids. The CDR3 loop is CASSPWDRDTQYF. Here the CDR3 DNA reads TGTGCCAGCAGCCCCTGGGACAGAGATACGCAGTATTTT.

This chain uses TRBV5-1 with TRBJ2-7, with 8 bases fitting TRBD1. The CDR3 runs 15 residues. V dropped 4 bases and J dropped 0; count of bases not matched to a gene: 6. Germline CDR1 and CDR2: SGHRS and YFSETQ. The CDR3, as DNA: TGCGCCAGCAGCCATAGTACAGGGGGCTCCTACGAGCAGTACTTC. It specifies CASSHSTGGSYEQYF.

This clone came up a few times. This rearrangement joins TRBV28 to TRBJ1-4; D is unresolved. CDR3 length: 12 amino acids. Trimming stripped 8 bases from V and 6 bases from J, with 10 bases between. Germline V gene data show CDR1 as MDHEN and CDR2 as SYDVKM. DNA of the CDR3: TGTGCCAGCCATTCCGAGGATGAAAAACTGTTTTTT. This sequence encodes CASHSEDEKLFF.

This clone was counted between two and nine times. The chain carries TRBV11-2 and TRBJ1-5; 7 bases agree with TRBD1. J was trimmed by 6 bases and V by 1 base; bases with no gene match: 6. The CDR3 is 15 amino acids. Germline V CDR1 and CDR2: SGHAT, FQNNGV. CDR3 bases: TGTGCCAGCAGCTTAGGCGGGACAGCCTCTCAGCCCCAGCATTTT. This translates into CASSLGGTASQPQHF.

V and J are TRBV28 and TRBJ1-5, with 8 positions matching TRBD1. Germline CDR1 and CDR2: MDHEN and SYDVKM. The CDR3 has 15 amino acids. V shed 5 bases, J shed 1 base, and the junction held 4 bases outside the gene matches. The CDR3 is CASSAAGGSNQPQHF. The DNA of the CDR3 is TGTGCCAGCAGTGCCGCAGGGGGCAGCAATCAGCCCCAGCATTTT.

The chain combines TRBV28 with TRBJ2-2; the match to TRBD1 covers 9 bases. Germline CDR1 is MDHEN and CDR2 is SYDVKM. This CDR3 contains 16 residues. Trimming cost V 7 bases and J 5 bases; bases outside gene matches: 11. CDR3 in amino acids: CASTTGGAARTGELFF. CDR3 bases: TGTGCCAGCACAACAGGGGGCGCGGCGAGGACCGGGGAGCTGTTTTTT.

The CDR3 here is CASGLVLGGTDTQYF. In DNA form, the CDR3 reads TGTGCTAGTGGTTTGGTACTAGGGGGCACAGATACGCAGTATTTT. The chain has TRBV12-5 and TRBJ2-3, with D perhaps being TRBD1 or TRBD2 (5 bases each). Germline lookup yields CDR1 LGHNT and CDR2 FRNRAP. The V gene lost 0 bases and the J gene lost 1 base, with 8 bases spanning the gap. CDR3 size: 15 residues.

Only a few counts were recorded for this clone. The chain recombines TRBV7-9 with TRBJ2-6; D gene unclear. The V end was cut by 5 bases, the J end by 0 bases, with 8 bases between. Germline V gene sequence: CDR1 SEHNR, CDR2 FQNEAQ (reference sequence). The CDR3 is 15 amino acids. This CDR3 is CASSARLSGANVLTF. CDR3 coding DNA: TGTGCCAGCAGCGCTAGACTCTCTGGGGCCAACGTCCTGACTTTC.

The rearrangement links TRBV7-3 to TRBJ2-7, with D uncertain. With 5 bases removed from V and 0 bases from J, the gap between germline ends came to 14 bases. CDR3 length equals 15 residues. Germline V gene lookup returns CDR1 SGHTA and CDR2 FQGTGA. CDR3 residues: CASSKYAESSYEQYF. CDR3 DNA sequence: TGTGCCAGCAGCAAGTACGCAGAGAGCTCCTACGAGCAGTACTTC.

The chain has TRBV4-3 and TRBJ1-4; D not certain. Germline CDR1 reads LGHNA; CDR2 reads YSLEER. This CDR3 is built from 15 residues. V lost 0 bases to trimming and J lost 3 bases, with 8 bases between them. The CDR3 DNA is TGCGCCAGCAGCCAAGATGCCAGGCCTAATGAAAAACTGTTTTTT. Protein sequence: CASSQDARPNEKLFF.

V and J are TRBV19 and TRBJ2-1; 13 bases map to TRBD2. J was trimmed by 7 bases and V by 4 bases; bases with no gene match: 10. The CDR3 is made up of 17 amino acids. Germline V CDR1 and CDR2: LNHDA, SQIVND (reference sequence). The DNA for the CDR3 is TGTGCCAGTAGTACCCCAAGGACTAGCGGGAGCGGTAATGAGCAGTTCTTC. It codes for CASSTPRTSGSGNEQFF.

The chain couples TRBV10-3 to TRBJ1-3; D is undetermined. CDR3 length: 15 residues. V gave up 4 bases and J gave up 0 bases, with 10 bases separating them. Germline assignment: CDR1 ENHRY and CDR2 SYGVKD. DNA of the CDR3: TGTGCCATCAGTGGCATACAGAGCTCTGGAAACACCATATATTTT. It specifies CAISGIQSSGNTIYF.

The chain has TRBV5-1 and TRBJ2-1; D perhaps matches TRBD2 (5 bases). V lost 5 bases to trimming and J lost 7 bases, with 19 bases between them. The germline V gene has CDR1 SGHRS and CDR2 YFSETQ. The CDR3 spans 15 residues. The CDR3 sequence: CASRFGPSPGNEQFF. The CDR3 DNA follows: TGCGCCAGCAGATTTGGCCCTAGCCCGGGGAATGAGCAGTTCTTC.

This clone was seen a few times. The chain uses TRBV25-1 and TRBJ2-3; no clear D. CDR1 is MGHDK, CDR2 SYGVNS, per germline. The ends were cut back, 7 bases at V and 7 bases at J, with 9 bases in the middle. This CDR3 comprises 11 residues. DNA for the CDR3: TGTGCCAGCACGCAGTCACATACGCAGTATTTT. Translating it yields CASTQSHTQYF. Drawing the rest from reference TRBV25-1 and TRBJ2-3, the complete variable domain is EADIYQTPRYLVIGTGKKITLECSQTMGHDKMYWYQQDPGMELHLIHYSYGVNSTEKGDLSSESTVSRIRTEHFPLTLESARPSHTSQYLCASTQSHTQYFGPGTRLTVL.

The chain recombines TRBV6-6 with TRBJ2-7; possibly TRBD1 or TRBD2 for D (6 bases each). Germline lookup yields CDR1 MNHNY and CDR2 SVGAGI (reference sequence). CDR3 length: 14 residues. V lost 3 bases to trimming and J lost 4 bases, with 13 bases between them. The CDR3 DNA follows: TGTGCCAGCAGTTATCCCCAAGGGGGGTACGAGCAGTACTTC. Translation gives CASSYPQGGYEQYF.

Concerning this clone: Only one base separates this from a far larger clonotype, so it likely reflects a read error. The V and J genes are TRBV5-1 and TRBJ2-7, with D maybe TRBD2 (5 bases). The V end lost 0 bases, the J end lost 7 bases, and 17 bases lay between the germline ends. Germline V CDR1 and CDR2: SGHRS, YFSETQ. CDR3 length: 15 amino acids. The CDR3 spells CASSLAPSRSGEQYF. The CDR3 DNA is TGCGCCAGCAGCTTGGCTCCTAGCAGGAGTGGGGAGCAGTACTTC.

This chain connects TRBV4-1 to TRBJ2-1; 11 bases are a match to TRBD2. The CDR3 has 16 amino acids. Losses at the gene ends were 6 bases for V and 5 bases for J; bases not matched to a gene: 9. Germline V lookup: CDR1 MGHRA, CDR2 YSYEKL. The CDR3 DNA reads as TGCGCCAGCAGTCTGAGGGGACTAGCGGACAACAATGAGCAGTTCTTC. It specifies CASSLRGLADNNEQFF.

The rearrangement joins TRBV18 to TRBJ2-7; 8 bases agree with TRBD1. V shed 3 bases and J 5 bases; nucleotides not matched to a gene: 3. CDR1 is KGHSH, CDR2 LQKENI, per germline. The CDR3 extends over 13 amino acids. The chain's CDR3 is CASSPGDRHEQYF. CDR3 sequence (DNA): TGTGCCAGCTCACCTGGGGACAGGCACGAGCAGTACTTC.